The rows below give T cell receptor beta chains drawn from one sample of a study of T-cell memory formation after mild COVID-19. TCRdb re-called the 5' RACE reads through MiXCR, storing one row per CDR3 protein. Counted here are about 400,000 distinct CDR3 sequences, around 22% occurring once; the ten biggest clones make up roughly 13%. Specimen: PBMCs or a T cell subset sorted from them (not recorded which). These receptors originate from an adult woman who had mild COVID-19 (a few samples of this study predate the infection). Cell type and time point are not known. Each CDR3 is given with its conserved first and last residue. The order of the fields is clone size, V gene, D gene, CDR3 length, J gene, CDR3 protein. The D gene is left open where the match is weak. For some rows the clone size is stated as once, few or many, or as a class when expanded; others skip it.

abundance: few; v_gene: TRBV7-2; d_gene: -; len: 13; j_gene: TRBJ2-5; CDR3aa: CASSFGTLETQYF
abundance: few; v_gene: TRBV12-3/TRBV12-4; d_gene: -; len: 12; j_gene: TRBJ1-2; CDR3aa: CASSFGADGYTF
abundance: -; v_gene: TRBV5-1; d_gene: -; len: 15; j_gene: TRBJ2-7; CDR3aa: CASSLVNDRSYEQYF
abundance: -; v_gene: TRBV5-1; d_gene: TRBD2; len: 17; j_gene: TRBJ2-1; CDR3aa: CASSLIGRITSYNEQFF
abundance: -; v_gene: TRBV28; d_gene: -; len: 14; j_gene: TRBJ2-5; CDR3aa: CASSSGTAKKTQYF
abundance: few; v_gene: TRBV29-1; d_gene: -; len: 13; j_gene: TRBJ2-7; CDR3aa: CSVEMGRGYEQYF
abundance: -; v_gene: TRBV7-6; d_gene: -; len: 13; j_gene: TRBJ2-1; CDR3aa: CASSRDVNNEQFF
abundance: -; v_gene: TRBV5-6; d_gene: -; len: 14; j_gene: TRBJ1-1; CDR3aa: CASSTQGGNTEAFF
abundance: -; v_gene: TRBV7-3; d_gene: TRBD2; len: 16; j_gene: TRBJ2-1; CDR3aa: CASSSGLAGRYNEQFF
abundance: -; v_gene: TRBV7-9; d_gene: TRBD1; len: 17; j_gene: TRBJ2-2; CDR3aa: CASSFSLRQGDTGELFF
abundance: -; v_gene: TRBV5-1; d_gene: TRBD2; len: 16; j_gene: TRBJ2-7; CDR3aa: CASSLTSGGKTDEQYF
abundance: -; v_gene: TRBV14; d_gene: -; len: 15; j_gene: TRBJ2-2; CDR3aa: CASSPLERGTGELFF
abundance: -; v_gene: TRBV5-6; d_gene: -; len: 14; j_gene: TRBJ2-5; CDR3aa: CASSFRSKQETQYF
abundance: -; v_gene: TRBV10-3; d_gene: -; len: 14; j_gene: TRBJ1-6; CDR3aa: CAISDRGVNSPLHF
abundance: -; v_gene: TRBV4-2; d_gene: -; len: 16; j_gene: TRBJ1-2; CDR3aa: CASSQAPSPEEYGYTF
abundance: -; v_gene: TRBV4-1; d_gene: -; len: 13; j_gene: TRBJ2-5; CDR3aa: CASSQVGPGTQYF
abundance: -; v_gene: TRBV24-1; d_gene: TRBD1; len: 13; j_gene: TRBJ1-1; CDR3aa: CATSDHRGTEAFF
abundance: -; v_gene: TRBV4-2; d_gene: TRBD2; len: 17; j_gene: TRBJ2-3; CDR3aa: CASSQDWGLALADTQYF
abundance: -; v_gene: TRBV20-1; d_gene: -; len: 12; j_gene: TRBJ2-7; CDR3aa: CSARRQRYEQYF
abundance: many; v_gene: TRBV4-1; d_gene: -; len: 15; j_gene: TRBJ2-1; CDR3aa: CASSQERGPYNEQFF
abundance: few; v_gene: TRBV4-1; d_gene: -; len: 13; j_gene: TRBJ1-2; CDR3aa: CASSQDGVYGYTF
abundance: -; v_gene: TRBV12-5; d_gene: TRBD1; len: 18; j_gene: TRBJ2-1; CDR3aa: CASGDGQGVSRYYNEQFF
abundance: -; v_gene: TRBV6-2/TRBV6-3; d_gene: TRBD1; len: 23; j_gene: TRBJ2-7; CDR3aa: CASSSPPDRGVRHHAGPAYEQYF
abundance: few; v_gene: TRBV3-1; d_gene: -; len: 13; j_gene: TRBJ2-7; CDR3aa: CASRDIGRNEQYF
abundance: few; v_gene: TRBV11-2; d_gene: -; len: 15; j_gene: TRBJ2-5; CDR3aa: CASSRAGVGQETQYF
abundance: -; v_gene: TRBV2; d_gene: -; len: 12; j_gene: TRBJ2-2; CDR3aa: CASSETPGELFF
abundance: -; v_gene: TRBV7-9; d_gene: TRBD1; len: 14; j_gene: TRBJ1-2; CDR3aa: CASSLGTGGDGYTF
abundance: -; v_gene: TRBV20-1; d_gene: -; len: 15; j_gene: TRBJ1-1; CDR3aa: CSARATGLMNTEAFF
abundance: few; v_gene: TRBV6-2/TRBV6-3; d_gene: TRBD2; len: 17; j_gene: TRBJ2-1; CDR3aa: CASSKTSGRTPYNEQFF
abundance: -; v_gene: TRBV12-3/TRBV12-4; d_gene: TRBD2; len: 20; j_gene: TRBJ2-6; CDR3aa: CASRAGVAGGLLMGANVLTF
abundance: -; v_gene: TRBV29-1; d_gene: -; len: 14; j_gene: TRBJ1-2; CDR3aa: CSVDHGEKNYGYTF
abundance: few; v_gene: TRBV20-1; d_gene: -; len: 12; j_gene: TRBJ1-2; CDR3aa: CSAPSGGEGYTF
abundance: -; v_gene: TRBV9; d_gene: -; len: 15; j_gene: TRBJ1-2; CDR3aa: CASSVRGTGRNGYTF
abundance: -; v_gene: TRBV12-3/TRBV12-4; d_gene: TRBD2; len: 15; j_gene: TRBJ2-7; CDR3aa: CASSNTAGTSYEQYF
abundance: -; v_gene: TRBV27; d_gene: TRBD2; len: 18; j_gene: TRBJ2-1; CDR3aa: CASSLSAGGASSYNEQFF
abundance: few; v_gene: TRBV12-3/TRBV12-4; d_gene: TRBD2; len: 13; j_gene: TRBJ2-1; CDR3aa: CASSSGTSGEQFF
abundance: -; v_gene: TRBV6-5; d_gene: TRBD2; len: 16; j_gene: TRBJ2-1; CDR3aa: CASSPRSSGGYNEQFF
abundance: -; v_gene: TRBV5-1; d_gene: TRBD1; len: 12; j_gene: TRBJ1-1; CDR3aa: CASSRDSPEAFF
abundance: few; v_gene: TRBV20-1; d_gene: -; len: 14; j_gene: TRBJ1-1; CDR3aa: CSAASGGRETEAFF
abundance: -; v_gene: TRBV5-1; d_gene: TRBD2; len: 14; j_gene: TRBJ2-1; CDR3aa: CASSIGGAPNEQFF
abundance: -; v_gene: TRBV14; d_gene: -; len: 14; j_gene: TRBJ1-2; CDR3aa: CASSQVSSLYGYTF
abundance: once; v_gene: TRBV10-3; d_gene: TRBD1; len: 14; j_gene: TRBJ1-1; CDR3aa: CAISLDRGNTEAFF
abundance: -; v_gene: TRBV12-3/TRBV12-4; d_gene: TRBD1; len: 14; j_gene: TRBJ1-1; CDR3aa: CASSLEGTGAEAFF
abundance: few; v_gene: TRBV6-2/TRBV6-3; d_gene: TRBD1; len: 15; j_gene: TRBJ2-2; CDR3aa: CASSYSGQGAGELFF
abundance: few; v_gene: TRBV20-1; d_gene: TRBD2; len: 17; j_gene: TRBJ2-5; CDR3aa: CSARDSGKRGFQETQYF
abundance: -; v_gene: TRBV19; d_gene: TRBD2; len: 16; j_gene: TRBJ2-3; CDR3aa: CASSIRNGRETDTQYF
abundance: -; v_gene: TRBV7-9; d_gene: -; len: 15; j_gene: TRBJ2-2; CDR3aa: CASSLADLNTGELFF
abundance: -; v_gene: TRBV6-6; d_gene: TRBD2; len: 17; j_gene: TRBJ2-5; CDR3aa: CASSYPPGLSIVETQYF
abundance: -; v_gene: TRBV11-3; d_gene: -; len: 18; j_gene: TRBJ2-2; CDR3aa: CASSLAGAHTPGTGELFF